These T cell receptor beta chains were read from a single sample in a study of T cells expressing NK-cell markers. With the 5' RACE reads reprocessed, TCRdb shows one record per CDR3 protein and no DNA. This repertoire includes about 540,000 distinct CDR3 sequences. Sequenced sample: blood T cells: a sorted CD56 or NKG2C T cell subset, CD4+ or CD8+ T cells, or bulk PBMC T cells (not recorded which). Receptor source: a man between 18 and 29 years old in good health. Each CDR3 is given with its conserved first and last residue.

TRBV9,TRBJ2-3,CASSGGTGADTQYF
TRBV9,TRBJ2-4,CASSLTGVVDLREGRRNIQYF
TRBV24-1,TRBJ2-2,CATSDFAQSTGELFF
TRBV4-1,TRBJ1-2,CASSHRQGEDDGYTF
TRBV7-6,TRBJ2-1,CASSPLAVMEGDEQFF
TRBV15,TRBJ2-3,CATQVTSRTDTQYF
TRBV12-3/TRBV12-4,TRBJ1-5,CASTTIRQGRNQPQHF
TRBV24-1,TRBJ2-3,CATSDLAGKVNTQYF
TRBV6-2/TRBV6-3,TRBJ2-7,CASSTLDSPLPYEQYF
TRBV7-8,TRBJ2-7,CASSLGAGERYEQYF
TRBV11-3,TRBJ1-6,CASSLDGVYNSPLHF
TRBV7-2,TRBJ2-4,CASSPEVGLAKNIQYF
TRBV10-3,TRBJ2-1,CAISEGGRRTYNEQFF
TRBV5-1,TRBJ2-1,CASSNRGTGNEQFF
TRBV6-2/TRBV6-3,TRBJ2-7,CASNLWGNTYEQYF
TRBV2,TRBJ2-1,CASSIAGVNYNEQFF
TRBV7-2,TRBJ2-2,CASSFSGRASRNTGELFF
TRBV2,TRBJ2-2,CASSDVTGELFF
TRBV15,TRBJ2-1,CATSRVVGSGQFF
TRBV12-3/TRBV12-4,TRBJ2-5,CASRPGPQETQYF
TRBV7-9,TRBJ2-7,CASSFQQGQRNEQYF
TRBV15,TRBJ2-5,CATSRSSDRIRETQYF
TRBV9,TRBJ1-1,CASSVGRSRDRAFF
TRBV20-1,TRBJ2-3,CSGRRLASTDTQYF
TRBV12-3/TRBV12-4,TRBJ2-1,CATGTSGSPGYNEQFF
TRBV2,TRBJ2-5,CASSQQGAGETQYF
TRBV2,TRBJ2-2,CASKGSGSFGELFF
TRBV5-6,TRBJ1-2,CASSLDRVGGGGYTF
TRBV4-2,TRBJ2-5,CASSQVPDYGETQYF
TRBV4-2,TRBJ1-5,CASSANQGSGQPQHF
TRBV25-1,TRBJ1-6,CASSEPGPTSSPLHF
TRBV7-2,TRBJ2-5,CASSSSGTGETQYF
TRBV7-9,TRBJ2-1,CASSLRAIEQFF
TRBV12-3/TRBV12-4,TRBJ1-6,CASSGRALGYSPLHF
TRBV20-1,TRBJ2-1,CSASDTADEQFF
TRBV6-2/TRBV6-3,TRBJ2-3,CASSRPTDTQYF
TRBV6-1,TRBJ2-4,CASSPRDPGGNIQYF
TRBV15,TRBJ2-5,CATSRDTGLESETQYF
TRBV5-1,TRBJ2-1,CASSLASGEDYNEQFF
TRBV2,TRBJ2-1,CASSVLRVSYNEQFF
TRBV15,TRBJ2-3,CATSRDSLDTQYF
TRBV6-5,TRBJ2-1,CASTSRREQFF
TRBV29-1,TRBJ2-1,CSGESGNEQFF
TRBV7-9,TRBJ2-1,CASSLLAEAHNEQFF
TRBV6-1,TRBJ1-1,CASSPWVGYENTEAFF
TRBV10-3,TRBJ2-3,CAISDPGRADTQYF